This TCR beta chain was captured in a study of blood T cell repertoires in COVID-19. Study-level background: COVID-19 samples from acute and convalescent phases originated in the United States, Italy and Spain. Nucleic acid was either cDNA or gDNA, and it came from T cells, B-cell-depleted T cells, or PBMCs.

In the study's own analysis: Estimates of nucleated cell counts were drawn from the amplification of reference gene primers. Libraries were prepared by immunoSEQ multiplex PCR; TCRdb keeps only in-frame clonotypes and omits some of them. V, J and clone size are taken as reported in that table, and D and trimming were inferred from the DNA itself. This sample has about 310,000 clones; around 86% occur once, and the top ten carry 1%. Germline assignment: CDR1 SGHRS and CDR2 YFSETQ. V was cut by 0 bases and J by 1 base, with 4 bases left in between. The CDR3 has 13 residues. Comment on this clone: Other DNA sequences in this sample translate to the same CDR3.

This sequence joins TRBV5-1 and TRBJ1-1; the D is unclear. Source material: peripheral blood. This clonotype was obtained from a man in his forties or fifties with active or convalescent COVID-19. The CDR3 loop is CASSLGGNTEAFF. CDR3 DNA sequence: TGCGCCAGCAGCTTGGGCGGGAACACTGAAGCTTTCTTT.